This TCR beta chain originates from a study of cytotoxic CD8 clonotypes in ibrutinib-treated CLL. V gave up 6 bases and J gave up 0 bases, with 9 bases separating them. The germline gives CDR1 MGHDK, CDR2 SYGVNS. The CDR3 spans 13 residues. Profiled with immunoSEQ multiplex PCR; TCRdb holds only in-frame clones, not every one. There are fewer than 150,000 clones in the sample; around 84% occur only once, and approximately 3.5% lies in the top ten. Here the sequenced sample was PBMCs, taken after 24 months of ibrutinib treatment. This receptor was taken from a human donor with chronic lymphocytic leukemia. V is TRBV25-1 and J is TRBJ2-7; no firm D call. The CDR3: CASRYGSSYEQYF. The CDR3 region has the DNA TGTGCCAGCAGATACGGATCCTCCTACGAGCAGTACTTC.